Presented here are 10 T cell receptor beta chains from one specimen sequenced in a study of blood T cells in healthy people across ages. The second PCR ran roughly 6 to 12 cycles with a sample-barcoded 5' primer and J-beta primers. From the 5' RACE reads, TCRdb called clonotypes with MiXCR, one entry per CDR3 protein. The table has 700,000 to 850,000 distinct CDR3 sequences, about 55% seen once; the top ten hold approximately 40%. Source material: blood. The origin of the receptors is an older man in good health.

CDR3 amino acids: CASSGGEQGGSQETQYF. CDR3 sequence (DNA): TGTGCCAGCAGCGGAGGAGAACAGGGGGGGTCACAAGAGACCCAGTACTTC. The chain is built from TRBV9 and TRBJ2-5; the D gene is possibly TRBD1 (8 bases). This CDR3 is built from 17 residues. The germline CDR1 and CDR2 sequences are SGDLS and YYNGEE. V lost 3 bases and J 2 bases, leaving 20 bases between the germline ends.

V and J are TRBV20-1 and TRBJ1-2, with 7 bases aligning to TRBD1. CDR1 is DFQATT and CDR2 is SNEGSKA in the germline V gene (reference sequence). CDR3 size: 16 residues. V was pared by 0 bases and J by 3 bases, with 10 bases of the junction left unmatched. The CDR3 coding sequence is TGCAGTGCTAGAGATCTGGCCAGGGGGGAACACTATGGCTACACCTTC. The encoded protein is CSARDLARGEHYGYTF.

J is TRBJ2-1 and V is TRBV3-1; D remains ambiguous. CDR3 length: 12 residues. V lost 3 bases to trimming and J lost 9 bases, with 9 bases between them. Germline lookup yields CDR1 LGHDT and CDR2 YNNKEL (reference sequence). DNA for the CDR3: TGTGCCAGCAGCCAGTCTTTGGTTGAGCAGTTCTTC. It codes for CASSQSLVEQFF.

This clonotype was detected a few times. V and J are TRBV7-9 and TRBJ1-1; possible D gene TRBD1, 6 bases. V was pared by 5 bases and J by 4 bases, with 17 bases between. Germline V gene data show CDR1 as SEHNR and CDR2 as FQNEAQ (reference sequence). CDR3 length: 15 residues. The CDR3 region is CASSGGQPRITEAFF. The CDR3, as DNA: TGTGCCAGCAGCGGGGGGCAGCCTAGGATCACTGAAGCTTTCTTT.

V gene TRBV2 combines with J gene TRBJ2-7, with D possibly being TRBD1 (6 bases). Germline V gene sequence: CDR1 SNHLY, CDR2 FYNNEI. The CDR3 is made up of 14 amino acids. Trimming took off 6 bases at V and 2 bases at J, with 14 bases between the two ends. The CDR3 here is CASSRRGSPYEQYF. CDR3 DNA: TGTGCCAGCAGCCGAAGGGGGTCCCCCTACGAGCAGTACTTC.

This clonotype was observed a handful of times. This chain uses TRBV7-3 with TRBJ2-5; D possibly corresponds to TRBD1 (5 bases). The end of the DNA fits TRBJ2-7 better, so the J call may be wrong. In germline, CDR1 is SGHTA, CDR2 FQGTGA. There are 15 residues in the CDR3. The CDR3 nucleotides read TGTGCCAGCAGCTTAGTAAGGGGCTCTAGTTACGAGCAGTACTTC. Protein: CASSLVRGSSYEQYF.

The J gene is TRBJ2-5, the V gene TRBV6-6; 9 bases align to TRBD2. TRBJ2-7 matches the DNA end more closely, so the J call is doubtful. The germline CDR1 and CDR2 sequences are MNHNY and SVGAGI (reference sequence). The CDR3 sequence is 13 residues long. Here the CDR3 reads CASSRLAVYEQYF. The CDR3 nucleotides are TGTGCCAGCAGTCGACTAGCGGTATACGAGCAGTACTTC.

The rearrangement links TRBV6-6 to TRBJ1-1; TRBD1 matches 7 bases. CDR1 and CDR2 from the germline V gene are MNHNY and SVGAGI (reference sequence). CDR3 length: 14 amino acids. After removal of 6 bases from V and 5 bases from J, the junction contained 9 bases not matched to a gene. The CDR3 DNA reads TGTGCCAGCAGACGCGGACAGGTGGGGACTGAAGCTTTCTTT. Its translation: CASRRGQVGTEAFF.

There are many counts of this clonotype. The chain is built from TRBV7-2 and TRBJ2-7, with a tentative D call TRBD1 (5 bases). Deletions cut 2 bases from V and 0 bases from J, with 8 bases between. The CDR3 contains 14 residues. Germline-derived CDR1 and CDR2 are SGHTA and FQGNSA. CDR3 protein: CASSLSRGSYEQYF. For the CDR3, the DNA is TGTGCCAGCAGCTTATCAAGGGGCTCCTACGAGCAGTACTTC.

The CDR3 spells CSVGGEPQYF. For the CDR3, the DNA is TGCAGCGTTGGTGGGGAGCCCCAGTACTTC. The chain recombines TRBV29-1 with TRBJ2-5, with D tentatively TRBD2 (5 bases). The CDR3 contains 10 residues. The V end was cut by 4 bases, the J end by 9 bases, with 9 bases between. The germline V gene encodes CDR1 SQVTM and CDR2 ANQGSEA.